The 27 T cell receptor beta chains in this list originate from one sample, sequenced in a study of HIV-infected patients and healthy controls. TCRdb ran MiXCR on the 5' RACE reads and lists one entry per CDR3 protein. The profile shows 18,000 or so distinct CDR3 sequences, over 15% of them singletons. The material sequenced was CD8+ T cells from blood. Source of these receptors: a human donor in good health.

By frequency in the sample, this clonotype is medium-sized. This chain links TRBV6-2 or TRBV6-3 with TRBJ1-5, with a weak D call TRBD1 (6 bases). Germline-derived CDR1 and CDR2 are MNHEY and SVGEGT. CDR3 length: 13 residues. Trimming took off 5 bases at V and 3 bases at J, with 8 bases between the two ends. CDR3 amino acids: CASSRQDNQPQHF. CDR3 sequence (DNA): TGTGCCAGCAGTCGACAGGACAATCAGCCCCAGCATTTT.

At least ten counts were recorded for this clonotype. The chain recombines TRBV25-1 with TRBJ1-1; D not resolved. Germline V gives CDR1 MGHDK, CDR2 SYGVNS. This CDR3 region has 15 residues. The ends were cut back, 6 bases at V and 1 base at J, with 15 bases in the middle. The CDR3 DNA follows: TGTGCCAGCAGCCTATGGAGGCTACCGAACACTGAAGCTTTCTTT. Protein sequence: CASSLWRLPNTEAFF.

This clonotype occurred many times. The rearrangement uses TRBV7-3 and TRBJ2-7; TRBD1 or TRBD2 may be the D gene (6 bases each). The V gene lost 5 bases and the J gene lost 0 bases, with 11 bases spanning the gap. The germline CDR1 and CDR2 sequences are SGHTA and FQGTGA. This CDR3 comprises 14 residues. CDR3 nucleotides: TGTGCCAGCAGCGTAGGGGGGAGCTCCTACGAGCAGTACTTC. As protein: CASSVGGSSYEQYF.

This clonotype was detected only a few times. This chain joins TRBV19 and TRBJ1-5; D gene unclear. The CDR3 covers 13 residues. V dropped 2 bases and J dropped 6 bases, with 8 bases sitting between them. CDR1 and CDR2 from the germline V gene are LNHDA and SQIVND (reference sequence). CDR3 region: CASSISGSQPQHF. Written as DNA, the CDR3 is TGTGCCAGTAGTATATCTGGGTCTCAGCCCCAGCATTTT.

There are many counts of this clonotype. The chain carries TRBV15 and TRBJ1-1; 10 bases match TRBD1. This CDR3 is 17 amino acids long. Per germline, CDR1 LNHNV and CDR2 YYDKDF (reference sequence). The V segment lost 0 bases and the J segment 4 bases; nucleotides outside the gene matches: 8. In DNA form, the CDR3 reads TGTGCCACCAGCAGAGATAAAGGGACAGGGGAGGGCACTGAAGCTTTCTTT. It is translated as CATSRDKGTGEGTEAFF.

On this clonotype itself: This sequence may be a read error, since a much larger clone differs from it by one base. V usage is TRBV7-3 and J usage is TRBJ2-3; D possibly corresponds to TRBD2 (6 bases). The CDR3 is 15 amino acids. CDR1 and CDR2 from the germline V gene are SGHTA and FQGTGA. In DNA form, the CDR3 reads TGTGCCAGCAGCTTAGGGAGGTATAGCACAGATTCGCAGTATTTT. Residues: CASSLGRYSTDSQYF.

Many counts were recorded for this clonotype. The chain joins TRBV29-1 to TRBJ2-7, with a weak D call TRBD2 (7 bases). CDR1 and CDR2 from the germline V gene are SQVTM and ANQGSEA. V was pared by 3 bases and J by 6 bases, with 15 bases between. The CDR3 is 13 amino acids. DNA of the CDR3: TGCAGCGTTGACTTTGAGGGGGGGGGCGAGCAGTACTTC. As protein: CSVDFEGGGEQYF.

In the case of this clonotype: Being one base from a much bigger clone, this may be a read error. The gene calls are TRBV6-4 and TRBJ2-3; D gene ambiguous. The CDR3 extends over 13 amino acids. Germline CDR1 and CDR2: MRHNA and SNTAGT. CDR3 loop: CTSSPTSTDTQYF. In DNA, the CDR3 is TGTACCAGCAGTCCCACCAGCACAGATACGCAGTATTTT.

This clonotype was observed a handful of times. The chain couples TRBV6-5 to TRBJ2-2; D is perhaps TRBD1 (6 bases). Trimming shortened V by 2 bases and J by 6 bases, and 13 bases separated the two germline ends. CDR3 length: 15 amino acids. Germline-derived CDR1 and CDR2 are MNHEY and SVGAGI. The CDR3 loop is CASSYRTENAGELFF. The DNA of the CDR3 is TGTGCCAGCAGTTACCGGACAGAAAACGCCGGGGAGCTGTTTTTT.

This clonotype was seen at least ten times. As DNA, the CDR3 is TGTGCCAGCAGCCCCCCCCTAGGGGACACCGGGGAGCTGTTTTTT. Translation gives CASSPPLGDTGELFF. This sequence joins TRBV7-6 and TRBJ2-2, with D perhaps TRBD1 (5 bases). The germline gives CDR1 SGHVS, CDR2 FNYEAQ. CDR3 length: 15 amino acids. Deletions cut 5 bases from V and 3 bases from J, with 13 bases between.

Only a few counts were recorded for this clonotype. The V and J genes are TRBV3-1 and TRBJ2-3, with 7 bases fitting TRBD1. The CDR3 spans 16 residues. Germline CDR1 LGHDT, CDR2 YNNKEL (reference sequence). The trim removed 4 bases at V and 1 base at J, leaving 8 bases unmatched. CDR3 nucleotides: TGTGCCAGCAGCCCCGAGGGGGCGGAGGGCACAGATACGCAGTATTTT. Residues: CASSPEGAEGTDTQYF.

This clonotype was recorded at least ten times. V is TRBV6-6 and J is TRBJ2-7; TRBD2 agrees at 10 bases. V lost 0 bases and J lost 13; bases outside the gene matches: 6. CDR3 length equals 13 residues. CDR1 and CDR2 (germline): MNHNY, SVGAGI (reference sequence). This CDR3 reads CASSYSWGTSEYF. CDR3 DNA: TGTGCCAGCAGTTACTCTTGGGGGACTAGCGAATACTTC.

The chain uses TRBV5-4 and TRBJ2-2; 9 nucleotides match TRBD1. The length of the CDR3 is 16 residues. The germline V gene encodes CDR1 SGHNT and CDR2 YYREEE (reference sequence). V shed 4 bases and J 1 base; nucleotides not matched to a gene: 5. CDR3 residues: CASSPPGQGNTGELFF. The DNA for the CDR3 is TGTGCCAGCAGCCCCCCGGGACAGGGGAACACCGGGGAGCTGTTTTTT. Drawing the rest from reference TRBV5-4 and TRBJ2-2, the complete variable domain is ETGVTQSPTHLIKTRGQQVTLRCSSQSGHNTVSWYQQALGQGPQFIFQYYREEENGRGNFPPRFSGLQFPNYSSELNVNALELDDSALYLCASSPPGQGNTGELFFGEGSRLTVL.

In its sample, this clonotype was seen many times. V gene TRBV14 combines with J gene TRBJ2-1, with D possibly matching TRBD1 (5 bases). Germline values: CDR1 SGHDN, CDR2 FVKESK. Trimming took 5 bases from V and 3 from J, leaving 11 bases between them. There are 14 residues in the CDR3. The CDR3 DNA is TGTGCCAGCAGCTTTGACAGCTTCTACAATGAGCAGTTCTTC. Protein: CASSFDSFYNEQFF. Based on the CDR3 plus reference TRBV14 and TRBJ2-1, the full variable domain is EAGVTQFPSHSVIEKGQTVTLRCDPISGHDNLYWYRRVMGKEIKFLLHFVKESKQDESGMPNNRFLAERTGGTYSTLKVQPAELEDSGVYFCASSFDSFYNEQFFGPGTRLTVL.

The table lists this clonotype with many counts. CDR3 protein: CATHNEQFF. The CDR3 bases are TGTGCCACCCACAATGAGCAGTTCTTC. The gene calls are TRBV7-9 and TRBJ2-1; D remains unclear. V was clipped by 10 bases and J by 5 bases, with 3 bases between them. There are 9 residues in the CDR3. The germline CDR1 and CDR2 sequences are SEHNR and FQNEAQ (reference sequence).

This clonotype was recorded once. The CDR3, as DNA: TGTGCCAGCACCGGTCCGGGACTAGGGTTCACCGGGGAGCTGTTTTTT. Encoded protein: CASTGPGLGFTGELFF. V usage is TRBV12-3 or TRBV12-4 and J usage is TRBJ2-2; 8 bases fit TRBD2. CDR3 length: 16 amino acids. V was pared by 7 bases and J by 4 bases, with 11 bases of the junction left unmatched.

CDR3 bases: TGTGCCAGCACCCCGGACGGAAATTCCTTTGAAGCTTTCTTT. Translating it yields CASTPDGNSFEAFF. J is TRBJ1-1 and V is TRBV12-3 or TRBV12-4; D is uncertain. This CDR3 is built from 14 residues. V was cut by 7 bases and J by 7 bases, with 19 bases left in between.

The table lists this clonotype with a few counts. The chain recombines TRBV20-1 with TRBJ2-3; 12 nucleotides match TRBD2. Germline lookup yields CDR1 DFQATT and CDR2 SNEGSKA (reference sequence). This CDR3 region has 17 residues. V dropped 1 base and J dropped 6; count of bases not matched to a gene: 11. CDR3 sequence reads: CSARARLAGEPGDTQYF. The DNA of the CDR3 is TGCAGTGCTAGAGCCCGACTAGCGGGGGAGCCTGGGGATACGCAGTATTTT.

The chain employs TRBV6-5 and TRBJ1-6, with D tentatively TRBD1 (6 bases). The CDR3 contains 15 residues. Germline V gives CDR1 MNHEY, CDR2 SVGAGI. Trimming stripped 4 bases from V and 13 bases from J, with 20 bases between. CDR3 region: CASSSSGQLGSPLHF. For the CDR3, the DNA is TGTGCCAGCAGTTCTTCCGGACAGCTTGGATCGCCCCTCCACTTT.

Many counts were recorded for this clonotype. The rearrangement links TRBV7-9 to TRBJ1-1; D gene ambiguous. CDR3 length: 15 amino acids. CDR1 is SEHNR and CDR2 is FQNEAQ in the germline V gene (reference sequence). Trimming removed 5 bases at V and 0 bases at J, with 13 bases between. CDR3 region: CASSPRTRMNTEAFF. The CDR3, as DNA: TGTGCCAGCAGCCCAAGGACGAGAATGAACACTGAAGCTTTCTTT. The complete variable domain, with remaining parts taken from reference TRBV7-9 and TRBJ1-1, reads DTGVSQNPRHKITKRGQNVTFRCDPISEHNRLYWYRQTLGQGPEFLTYFQNEAQLEKSRLLSDRFSAERPKGSFSTLEIQRTEQGDSAMYLCASSPRTRMNTEAFFGQGTRLTVV.

This clonotype came up a few times. J is TRBJ2-1 and V is TRBV6-5; 12 bases align to TRBD2. The CDR3 sequence is 16 residues long. Germline loops: CDR1 MNHEY, CDR2 SVGAGI. With V trimmed by 5 bases and J by 4 bases, 6 bases remained unmatched. CDR3 sequence (DNA): TGTGCCAGCAGTACCCTAACTAGCGGGGGGTACAATGAGCAGTTCTTC. Encoded protein: CASSTLTSGGYNEQFF.

This clonotype was recorded many times. The gene calls are TRBV10-3 and TRBJ2-7; D assignment may be TRBD1 or TRBD2 (5 bases each). The CDR3 sequence is 13 residues long. Trimming removed 11 bases at V and 1 base at J, with 15 bases between. Germline-derived CDR1 and CDR2 are ENHRY and SYGVKD. The CDR3 is CALRDEASYEQYF. The DNA for the CDR3 is TGTGCCCTAAGGGACGAGGCGTCCTACGAGCAGTACTTC.

This clonotype was seen a handful of times. This chain connects TRBV6-6 to TRBJ2-3; tentatively, D is TRBD2 (5 bases). Trimming left V 7 bases short and J 0 bases short, with 8 bases between. CDR3 length: 13 amino acids. Germline assignment: CDR1 MNHNY and CDR2 SVGAGI (reference sequence). The CDR3 DNA reads TGTGCCAGCACTCTAGCCAGCACAGATACGCAGTATTTT. This sequence encodes CASTLASTDTQYF.

This clonotype was seen more than once but under ten times. This chain links TRBV28 with TRBJ2-5; 11 nucleotides match TRBD2. The germline CDR1 and CDR2 sequences are MDHEN and SYDVKM. The CDR3 covers 14 residues. The V gene end was trimmed by 10 bases and the J gene end by 3 bases; junction bases not matched to a gene: 7. The CDR3 bases are TGTGCCACCGCTTTAGCGGGGGGGAAAGAGACCCAGTACTTC. Protein product: CATALAGGKETQYF.

The rearrangement links TRBV7-3 to TRBJ2-3; 9 positions match TRBD2. With V trimmed by 3 bases and J by 1 base, 2 bases remained unmatched. Germline-derived CDR1 and CDR2 are SGHTA and FQGTGA. The CDR3 is 15 amino acids. The DNA for the CDR3 is TGTGCCAGCAGCTTCGGCGGGGGGGGCACAGATACGCAGTATTTT. It translates to CASSFGGGGTDTQYF.

This clonotype has just a few counts. The chain recombines TRBV6-5 with TRBJ1-4; D not resolved. Trimming cost V 5 bases and J 0 bases, with 10 bases left between them. The CDR3 consists of 15 residues. CDR1 and CDR2 (germline): MNHEY, SVGAGI. CDR3 loop: CASSPWGATNEKLFF. CDR3 DNA: TGTGCCAGCAGTCCCTGGGGAGCAACTAATGAAAAACTGTTTTTT.

This clonotype was counted ten times or more. The chain joins TRBV12-3 or TRBV12-4 to TRBJ1-1; no firm D call. The length of the CDR3 is 13 residues. V lost 5 bases, J lost 1 base, and 8 bases lay in between. Written as DNA, the CDR3 is TGTGCCAGCAGTCCGGGTCCGAACACTGAAGCTTTCTTT. Protein: CASSPGPNTEAFF.